This T cell receptor beta chain came from a study of T-cell reconstitution after alpha-beta-depleted transplantation in children. The study, taken as a whole, reports: The main origin of T-cell counts and diversity one year after transplant was newly produced T cells. As was reported, about two months after transplant, alpha-beta T cells came from several hundred expanded graft clones. After transplant, high TCRbeta diversity at day 60 in some patients arose from surviving recipient T cells and thymic progenitors.

In germline, CDR1 is MNHEY, CDR2 SMNVEV (reference sequence). V was clipped by 5 bases and J by 7 bases, with 15 bases between them. This CDR3 has 13 amino acids. This clonotype was observed at least ten times. Its antigen is as yet unknown. Unique molecular identifiers were used in preparing the TCRbeta library. TCRdb reanalysed the PCR reads using MiXCR and keeps one entry per CDR3 protein. The repertoire holds 200,000 to 250,000 distinct CDR3 sequences, with 6.6% as singletons. The sample was PBMCs, taken before TCRalphabeta/CD19-depleted stem cell transplant. The receptor comes from a boy aged 2 to 9 with acute lymphoblastic leukemia, due to receive a stem cell transplant. This chain uses TRBV27 with TRBJ2-7; TRBD1 might be the D (6 bases). In nucleotides, the CDR3 is TGTGCCAGCAGTCCCGACAGGTTACGGGAGCAGTACTTC. Its protein product is CASSPDRLREQYF.